Following are 31 T cell receptor beta chains from one sample sequenced in a study of T-cell reconstitution after alpha-beta-depleted transplantation in children. Preparation of the TCRbeta library used unique molecular identifiers. TCRdb reprocessed the PCR reads via MiXCR and lists one record per CDR3 protein. The sample records around 270,000 distinct CDR3 sequences, 10% being singletons. The material sequenced was PBMCs, taken before TCRalphabeta/CD19-depleted stem cell transplant. Receptor source: a boy less than two years old with acute myeloid leukemia, due to receive a stem cell transplant.

The chain carries TRBV2 and TRBJ2-5; D might be TRBD1 or TRBD2, each matching 7 bases. V was trimmed by 4 bases and J by 4 bases, leaving 13 bases between them. The CDR3 length is 14 residues. The germline V gene encodes CDR1 SNHLY and CDR2 FYNNEI. The CDR3 sequence is CASSARGRGETQYF. The CDR3 nucleotides are TGTGCCAGCAGTGCCAGGGGGAGGGGAGAGACCCAGTACTTC.

This clonotype was recorded many times. The V and J genes are TRBV4-2 and TRBJ2-5; TRBD2 aligns across 10 bases. The CDR3 runs to 17 residues. Looked up from germline, CDR1 is LGHNA and CDR2 is YNFKEQ. V shed 0 bases and J 6 bases; nucleotides not matched to a gene: 10. Here the CDR3 DNA reads TGTGCCAGCAGCCAAGATTGGCTAGCGGGGGCCGGAAAGACCCAGTACTTC. It specifies CASSQDWLAGAGKTQYF.

This clonotype was detected many times. The J gene is TRBJ1-2, the V gene TRBV5-1; 8 bases line up with TRBD1. This CDR3 comprises 14 residues. Germline V gene lookup returns CDR1 SGHRS and CDR2 YFSETQ. The V gene end was trimmed by 3 bases and the J gene end by 0 bases; junction bases not matched to a gene: 1. The CDR3 DNA sequence: TGCGCCAGCAGCTCGGGACAGGCTAACTATGGCTACACCTTC. Translation gives CASSSGQANYGYTF.

This clonotype was observed a few times. The V and J genes are TRBV28 and TRBJ1-4; D gene ambiguous. V lost 7 bases and J lost 4, with 10 bases in between. The CDR3 loop spans 13 amino acids. Germline values: CDR1 MDHEN, CDR2 SYDVKM. The chain's CDR3 is CASTKKNNEKLFF. CDR3 nucleotide sequence: TGTGCCAGCACCAAGAAGAATAATGAAAAACTGTTTTTT.

This clonotype was counted ten times or more. The rearrangement links TRBV7-2 to TRBJ2-2; D might be TRBD2 (6 bases). Trimming pared 3 bases from V and 6 bases from J, leaving 17 bases between. Looked up from germline, CDR1 is SGHTA and CDR2 is FQGNSA. The CDR3 has 16 amino acids. This CDR3 is CASSFAGPIFSGELFF. The CDR3 coding sequence is TGTGCCAGCAGCTTCGCGGGACCGATTTTTTCCGGGGAGCTGTTTTTT.

This clonotype has at least ten counts. This chain connects TRBV20-1 to TRBJ1-3; D unclear. CDR1 and CDR2 from the germline V gene are DFQATT and SNEGSKA (reference sequence). V was clipped by 3 bases and J by 3 bases, with 9 bases between them. The CDR3 consists of 13 residues. The chain's CDR3 is CSASETLGNTIYF. For the CDR3, the DNA is TGCAGTGCTAGTGAGACGCTTGGAAACACCATATATTTT.

This clonotype was recorded a few times. The rearrangement joins TRBV25-1 to TRBJ2-7; possible D gene TRBD2, 7 bases. Germline lookup yields CDR1 MGHDK and CDR2 SYGVNS. The V end was cut by 10 bases, the J end by 6 bases, with 13 bases between. The CDR3 contains 11 residues. CDR3 sequence: CATTGRAEQYF. The CDR3, as DNA: TGTGCCACCACAGGGAGGGCCGAGCAGTACTTC.

The chain joins TRBV4-3 to TRBJ2-2, with D unclear. The CDR3 sequence is 13 residues long. Germline lookup yields CDR1 LGHNA and CDR2 YSLEER. Trimming removed 4 bases at V and 0 bases at J, with 3 bases between. The CDR3 nucleotides are TGCGCCAGCAGCCCCACGAACACCGGGGAGCTGTTTTTT. Protein product: CASSPTNTGELFF.

This clonotype was detected a few times. This rearrangement joins TRBV29-1 to TRBJ1-1; D remains ambiguous. Germline lookup yields CDR1 SQVTM and CDR2 ANQGSEA. The CDR3 has 13 amino acids. V dropped 4 bases and J dropped 1 base, with 10 bases sitting between them. The CDR3 bases are TGCAGCGTTGGGAGGCGGGGGAACACTGAAGCTTTCTTT. Its protein product is CSVGRRGNTEAFF.

In this sample, this clonotype turned up a few times. The gene calls are TRBV12-3 or TRBV12-4 and TRBJ1-5; 7 bases fit TRBD1. The CDR3 is made up of 19 amino acids. After removal of 4 bases from V and 0 bases from J, the junction contained 15 bases not matched to a gene. Here the CDR3 DNA reads TGTGCCAGCAGTTCTAGGGGAGGAAGGGGGCTGTTTAGCAATCAGCCCCAGCATTTT. Amino acid sequence: CASSSRGGRGLFSNQPQHF.

This clonotype was recorded many times. V gene TRBV20-1 combines with J gene TRBJ2-4; D is uncertain. V was shortened by 0 bases and J by 0 bases, with 3 bases between the two germline ends. Germline V gene data show CDR1 as DFQATT and CDR2 as SNEGSKA (reference sequence). The length of the CDR3 is 13 residues. CDR3 amino acids: CSARDLAKNIQYF. The CDR3 nucleotides read TGCAGTGCTAGAGACCTAGCCAAAAACATTCAGTACTTC.

This clonotype came up many times. The V gene is TRBV3-1, the J gene TRBJ2-2; TRBD2 agrees at 15 bases. Germline CDR1 LGHDT, CDR2 YNNKEL (reference sequence). CDR3 size: 18 residues. V lost 1 base, J lost 7 bases, and 7 bases stayed unmatched. The CDR3 DNA follows: TGTGCCAGCAGCCAAGTAGGGACTAGCGGGAGGAAAGGCGGGGAGCTGTTTTTT. This codes for CASSQVGTSGRKGGELFF. Based on the CDR3 plus reference TRBV3-1 and TRBJ2-2, the full variable domain is DTAVSQTPKYLVTQMGNDKSIKCEQNLGHDTMYWYKQDSKKFLKIMFSYNNKELIINETVPNRFSPKSPDKAHLNLHINSLELGDSAVYFCASSQVGTSGRKGGELFFGEGSRLTVL.

This clonotype was found many times. This CDR3 is CASSGQNTGELFF. The CDR3 nucleotides are TGTGCCAGCAGCGGGCAGAACACCGGGGAGCTGTTTTTT. J is TRBJ2-2 and V is TRBV9; D is undetermined. In germline, CDR1 is SGDLS, CDR2 YYNGEE. Trimming pared 3 bases from V and 1 base from J, leaving 4 bases between. The CDR3 length is 13 residues.

This clonotype has at least ten counts. The chain carries TRBV5-1 and TRBJ2-5; D remains ambiguous. Per germline, CDR1 SGHRS and CDR2 YFSETQ. The CDR3 spans 14 residues. Trimming took off 0 bases at V and 2 bases at J, with 8 bases between the two ends. The CDR3 DNA sequence: TGCGCCAGCAGCTTGGGGTGGAATCAAGAGACCCAGTACTTC. Its translation: CASSLGWNQETQYF.

This clonotype was picked up a small number of times. The V call is TRBV11-3, the J call TRBJ2-7, with D tentatively TRBD1 (5 bases). The CDR3 extends over 16 amino acids. In germline, CDR1 is SGHNT, CDR2 YENEEA. The V gene lost 1 base and the J gene lost 0 bases, with 13 bases spanning the gap. CDR3 amino acids: CASSLGTRAPSYEQYF. As DNA, the CDR3 is TGTGCCAGCAGCTTAGGGACAAGGGCCCCCTCCTACGAGCAGTACTTC.

This clonotype was detected ten times or more. J is TRBJ2-2 and V is TRBV28, with no clear D. Trimming removed 6 bases at V and 5 bases at J, with 7 bases between. Germline loops: CDR1 MDHEN, CDR2 SYDVKM. CDR3 length equals 12 residues. CDR3 sequence: CASRYGTGELFF. The CDR3 DNA reads TGTGCCAGCAGGTACGGGACCGGGGAGCTGTTTTTT.

The table lists this clonotype with many counts. In nucleotides, the CDR3 is TGTGCCAGCAGTAATGGGCCTTGCCAGTACTTC. This codes for CASSNGPCQYF. J is TRBJ2-5 and V is TRBV6-5; D uncertain. Germline-derived CDR1 and CDR2 are MNHEY and SVGAGI. The V and J ends lost 5 bases and 10 bases respectively, with 11 bases between them. The CDR3 length is 11 residues.

This clonotype has just one count. A much larger clone lies one base from this, so it may be a read error. This chain joins TRBV29-1 and TRBJ2-7; no clear D. There are 12 residues in the CDR3. Trimming took off 1 base at V and 2 bases at J, with 6 bases between the two ends. Per germline, CDR1 SQVTM and CDR2 ANQGSEA. The CDR3 here is CSVEGTTYEQYF. The CDR3 DNA reads as TGCAGCGTTGAAGGCACTACCTACGAGCAGTACTTC.

This clonotype was found many times. The chain carries TRBV4-3 and TRBJ2-1; unclear D gene. Trimming pared 3 bases from V and 8 bases from J, leaving 14 bases between. Germline V gives CDR1 LGHNA, CDR2 YSLEER. The CDR3 contains 14 residues. The CDR3 DNA reads TGCGCCAGCAGCCAGGCTTCAACTACCCATGAGCAGTTCTTC. Translated: CASSQASTTHEQFF.

This clonotype was counted at least ten times. CDR3 sequence reads: CASRDRTGAINEQYF. DNA for the CDR3: TGTGCCAGCAGAGACCGGACAGGGGCCATAAACGAGCAGTACTTC. This sequence joins TRBV2 and TRBJ2-7; 9 nucleotides match TRBD1. The CDR3 has 15 residues. CDR1 and CDR2 (germline): SNHLY, FYNNEI. The V segment lost 6 bases and the J segment 5 bases; nucleotides outside the gene matches: 11. Together with reference TRBV2 and TRBJ2-7, the CDR3 gives the full variable domain: EPEVTQTPSHQVTQMGQEVILRCVPISNHLYFYWYRQILGQKVEFLVSFYNNEISEKSEIFDDQFSVERPDGSNFTLKIRSTKLEDSAMYFCASRDRTGAINEQYFGPGTRLTVT.

This clonotype turned up a few times. The rearrangement links TRBV20-1 to TRBJ2-7, with TRBD1 as a possible D gene (5 bases). Germline-derived CDR1 and CDR2 are DFQATT and SNEGSKA (reference sequence). This CDR3 has 14 residues. Deletions cut 0 bases from V and 4 bases from J, with 13 bases between. In nucleotides, the CDR3 is TGCAGTGCTAGAGACAGGGCCCTCCTTTACGAGCAGTACTTC. As protein: CSARDRALLYEQYF.

This clonotype was seen many times. V and J are TRBV7-9 and TRBJ2-3; TRBD2 matches 7 bases. The trim removed 4 bases at V and 1 base at J, leaving 11 bases unmatched. Germline V gene lookup returns CDR1 SEHNR and CDR2 FQNEAQ (reference sequence). CDR3 size: 17 residues. The CDR3 nucleotides are TGTGCCAGCAGCTCGGGACTACCTCTCACCGGCACAGATACGCAGTATTTT. Protein sequence: CASSSGLPLTGTDTQYF.

This clonotype was observed many times. The chain uses TRBV27 and TRBJ2-7, with 7 bases aligning to TRBD1. V shed 6 bases and J 2 bases; nucleotides not matched to a gene: 7. Looked up from germline, CDR1 is MNHEY and CDR2 is SMNVEV (reference sequence). This CDR3 spans 14 amino acids. The CDR3 loop reads CASRERTGAYEQYF. CDR3 sequence (DNA): TGTGCCAGCAGGGAACGGACAGGAGCCTACGAGCAGTACTTC.

This clonotype has only a few counts. The chain carries TRBV20-1 and TRBJ2-5, with 9 bases matching TRBD1. In germline, CDR1 is DFQATT, CDR2 SNEGSKA (reference sequence). The CDR3 is 14 amino acids. V gave up 1 base and J gave up 4 bases; unmatched junction bases: 4. CDR3 protein: CSARGTGALETQYF. As DNA, the CDR3 is TGCAGTGCTAGAGGGACAGGGGCGCTAGAGACCCAGTACTTC.

This clonotype has only a few counts. This chain connects TRBV4-1 to TRBJ2-5; 14 bases are shared with TRBD2. J was trimmed by 3 bases and V by 4 bases; bases with no gene match: 7. This CDR3 contains 17 residues. Per the germline V gene, CDR1 is MGHRA and CDR2 is YSYEKL. CDR3 in DNA: TGCGCCAGCAGCCGAGAGCCGGGACTAGCGGGGGAAGAGACCCAGTACTTC. Its protein is CASSREPGLAGEETQYF.

Many counts were recorded for this clonotype. This chain connects TRBV20-1 to TRBJ2-7; no reliable D call. Trimming left V 5 bases short and J 3 bases short, with 8 bases between. The CDR3 is made up of 11 amino acids. Germline CDR1 DFQATT, CDR2 SNEGSKA (reference sequence). The chain's CDR3 is CSAPLSYEQYF. The CDR3 bases are TGCAGTGCTCCCCTTAGCTACGAGCAGTACTTC.

This clonotype was counted at least ten times. The rearrangement joins TRBV7-2 to TRBJ1-5; D gene unclear. The CDR3 is 15 amino acids. V was shortened by 1 base and J by 7 bases, with 14 bases between the two germline ends. Germline CDR1 and CDR2: SGHTA and FQGNSA. DNA for the CDR3: TGTGCCAGCAGCTTAGATTCAGGAAACCCACAGCCCCAGCATTTT. Protein: CASSLDSGNPQPQHF. Combining the CDR3 with reference TRBV7-2 and TRBJ1-5 gives the whole variable domain GAGVSQSPSNKVTEKGKDVELRCDPISGHTALYWYRQSLGQGLEFLIYFQGNSAPDKSGLPSDRFSAERTGGSVSTLTIQRTQQEDSAVYLCASSLDSGNPQPQHFGDGTRLSIL.

This chain links TRBV6-1 with TRBJ1-4; D unresolved. The ends were cut back, 0 bases at V and 7 bases at J, with 3 bases in the middle. CDR3 size: 12 residues. Germline CDR1 reads MNHNS; CDR2 reads SASEGT. CDR3 sequence: CASSEAGEKLFF. The CDR3 DNA reads as TGTGCCAGCAGTGAAGCGGGTGAAAAACTGTTTTTT.

This clonotype has at least ten counts. CDR3 loop: CASNDPPGGSYEQYF. The DNA of the CDR3 is TGTGCCAGCAACGACCCCCCGGGGGGCTCCTACGAGCAGTACTTC. The V gene is TRBV28, the J gene TRBJ2-7; 7 bases are shared with TRBD2. With 7 bases clipped from V and 0 bases from J, the junction kept 9 bases outside the gene matches. The CDR3 is made up of 15 amino acids. The germline V gene encodes CDR1 MDHEN and CDR2 SYDVKM.

Comment on this clonotype: The junction shows a germline mismatch at one end, possibly a read error. The chain links TRBV24-1 to TRBJ2-5; D not certain. The CDR3 is 21 amino acids. Germline values: CDR1 KGHDR, CDR2 SFDVKD. The CDR3 here is CAASDLFPREGPQIEWETQYF. DNA for the CDR3: TGTGCCGCCAGTGATTTGTTTCCCCGCGAAGGACCCCAAATAGAGTGGGAGACCCAGTACTTC.

In this sample, this clonotype turned up many times. The genes are TRBV5-1 and TRBJ2-7, with D perhaps being TRBD1 or TRBD2 (5 bases each). This CDR3 spans 13 amino acids. V gave up 2 bases and J gave up 3 bases, with 9 bases separating them. The germline V gene has CDR1 SGHRS and CDR2 YFSETQ. The CDR3 nucleotides are TGCGCCAGCAGCTTTGGGACCGACTACGAGCAGTACTTC. Encoded protein: CASSFGTDYEQYF.